The clone carrying this TCR beta chain was picked up a small number of times. This entry belongs to a study of T-cell memory formation after mild COVID-19. TCRdb called the 5' RACE reads again in MiXCR, with one record for every CDR3 protein. The sample carries 200,000 to 250,000 distinct CDR3 sequences, around a tenth recorded once. Losses at the gene ends were 0 bases for V and 0 bases for J; bases not matched to a gene: 2. The CDR3 sequence is 16 residues long. Germline loops: CDR1 SGHTA, CDR2 FQGTGA. This chain links TRBV7-3 with TRBJ2-3, with 8 positions matching TRBD2. This sequence was found in a man younger than 35 who had mild COVID-19 (a few samples of this study predate the infection). Cell type and time point are not known. Sequenced material: PBMCs or a T cell subset sorted from them (not recorded which). The CDR3 DNA follows: TGTGCCAGCAGCTTAACTAGCGGGGCTAGCACAGATACGCAGTATTTT. Translation: CASSLTSGASTDTQYF.